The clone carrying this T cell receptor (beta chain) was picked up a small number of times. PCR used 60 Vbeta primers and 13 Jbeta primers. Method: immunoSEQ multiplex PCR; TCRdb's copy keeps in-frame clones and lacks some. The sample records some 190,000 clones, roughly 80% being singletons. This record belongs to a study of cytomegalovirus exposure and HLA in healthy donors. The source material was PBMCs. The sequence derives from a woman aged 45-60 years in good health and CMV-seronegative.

The CDR3 sequence: CASSLEGQAFTEAFF. The CDR3, as DNA: TGCGCCAGCAGCTTGGAGGGACAGGCTTTCACTGAAGCTTTCTTT. The chain employs TRBV5-1 and TRBJ1-1, with TRBD1 identical over 8 bases. J gave up 4 bases and V 0 bases, and 5 bases lay outside the gene matches. The CDR3 sequence is 15 residues long. CDR1 is SGHRS and CDR2 is YFSETQ in the germline V gene.